This is a list of T cell receptor beta chains from one sample in a study of immune evolution from preneoplasia to lung adenocarcinoma. Sequencing used immunoSEQ multiplex PCR; TCRdb keeps in-frame clones, though not all of them. The table lists under 8,000 clones, 65% to 90% of them singletons. Sequencing was done on a sample of FFPE minimally invasive lung adenocarcinoma tissue. All receptors come from a person aged 70 to 85 with lung adenocarcinoma. Each CDR3 is given with its conserved first and last residue. Fields, in order: J gene, V gene, clone size, D gene, CDR3 protein, CDR3 DNA. D genes are given only for firm matches. Some rows have no size entry. The others give once, few or many, or a class for an expanded clone.

TRBJ2-5 | TRBV6-5 | - | - | CASSYSGQTQYF | TGTGCCAGCAGTTACTCGGGGCAGACCCAGTACTTC
TRBJ1-1 | TRBV5-1 | once | - | CASSFDKNTEAFF | TGCGCCAGCAGCTTCGACAAGAACACTGAAGCTTTCTTT
TRBJ2-2 | TRBV6-4 | - | - | CASSGDSTGELFF | TGTGCCAGCAGTGGCGATAGCACCGGGGAGCTGTTTTTT
TRBJ2-2 | TRBV5-1 | - | - | CASSPQGLDTGELFF | TGCGCCAGCAGCCCCCAGGGACTTGACACCGGGGAGCTGTTTTTT
TRBJ2-7 | TRBV6-6 | - | - | CASSYDGGKDEQYF | TGTGCCAGCAGTTACGATGGGGGAAAGGACGAGCAGTACTTC
TRBJ1-5 | TRBV28 | few | - | CASSPPRGPQHF | TGTGCCAGCAGTCCGCCGAGGGGCCCCCAGCATTTT
TRBJ2-2 | TRBV4-1 | few | - | CASSQGLGTSNTGELFF | TGCGCCAGCAGCCAAGGGCTAGGGACATCGAACACCGGGGAGCTGTTTTTT
TRBJ2-5 | TRBV6-5 | - | TRBD2 | CASSYGSSGLQETQYF | TGTGCCAGCAGTTACGGGTCTAGCGGGCTTCAAGAGACCCAGTACTTC
TRBJ2-1 | TRBV7-9 | - | TRBD2 | CASSPTSGAYNEQFF | TGTGCCAGCAGCCCGACTAGCGGGGCCTACAATGAGCAGTTCTTC
TRBJ2-7 | TRBV2 | - | - | CASSEGGTGLSEQYF | TGTGCCAGCAGTGAAGGGGGAACAGGGTTGAGCGAGCAGTACTTC
TRBJ1-2 | TRBV29-1 | - | - | CSAEGGSYTF | TGCAGCGCCGAGGGGGGCAGCTACACCTTC
TRBJ1-4 | TRBV19 | few | - | CASSKQWTNEKLFF | TGTGCCAGTAGTAAACAGTGGACCAATGAAAAACTGTTTTTT
TRBJ2-7 | TRBV6-1 | - | - | CASSAQGGSEQYF | TGTGCCAGCAGTGCTCAGGGTGGTAGCGAGCAGTACTTC
TRBJ2-7 | TRBV5-6 | - | TRBD2 | CASSKHWITSGAYEQYF | TGTGCCAGCAGCAAGCACTGGATTACTAGCGGGGCCTACGAGCAGTACTTC
TRBJ2-5 | TRBV18 | - | TRBD1 | CASSRTGSQETQYF | TGTGCCAGCTCCCGGACAGGGAGCCAAGAGACCCAGTACTTC
TRBJ1-5 | TRBV4-1 | - | - | CASSQENGNQPQHF | TGCGCCAGCAGCCAAGAGAACGGCAATCAGCCCCAGCATTTT
TRBJ2-5 | TRBV11-3 | once | TRBD2 | CASSLTTSSETQYF | TGTGCCAGCAGCTTAACGACTAGCAGTGAGACCCAGTACTTC
TRBJ2-3 | TRBV4-2 | - | - | CASSQAVGSTDTQYF | TGTGCCAGCAGCCAAGCTGTAGGCAGCACAGATACGCAGTATTTT
TRBJ2-2 | TRBV29-1 | - | - | CSVLMGAAGELFF | TGCAGCGTCCTTATGGGGGCGGCCGGGGAGCTGTTTTTT
TRBJ1-2 | TRBV7-3 | - | TRBD1 | CASSPDRGTF | TGTGCCAGCAGCCCGGACAGGGGCACCTTC
TRBJ2-5 | TRBV4-1 | - | - | CASSHPRSGDHQETQYF | TGCGCCAGCAGCCACCCTAGGTCAGGGGATCACCAAGAGACCCAGTACTTC
TRBJ1-2 | TRBV6-6 | - | - | CASSYSSGADGYTF | TGTGCCAGCAGTTACTCGTCGGGGGCGGATGGCTACACCTTC
TRBJ1-1 | TRBV5-1 | - | - | CASSLGRANTEAFF | TGCGCCAGCAGCTTGGGCAGGGCGAACACTGAAGCTTTCTTT